This T cell receptor beta chain was sequenced in a study of blood T cell repertoires in COVID-19. Sequencing used immunoSEQ multiplex PCR; TCRdb keeps in-frame clones, though not all of them. The sample includes 290,000 or so clones, roughly 90% of them seen just once. The CDR3 spans 17 residues. With 5 bases clipped from V and 5 bases from J, the junction kept 10 bases outside the gene matches. CDR1 is SGHNT and CDR2 is YENEEA in the germline V gene. This chain connects TRBV11-3 to TRBJ2-2; 11 bases line up with TRBD1. Sequenced: PBMCs or T cells enriched from blood (not recorded which). The clonotype originates from a woman under 30 with acute COVID-19. The CDR3 sequence is CASSASSGTGGTGELFF. CDR3 sequence (DNA): TGTGCCAGCAGCGCCAGTTCCGGGACAGGGGGGACCGGGGAGCTGTTTTTT.